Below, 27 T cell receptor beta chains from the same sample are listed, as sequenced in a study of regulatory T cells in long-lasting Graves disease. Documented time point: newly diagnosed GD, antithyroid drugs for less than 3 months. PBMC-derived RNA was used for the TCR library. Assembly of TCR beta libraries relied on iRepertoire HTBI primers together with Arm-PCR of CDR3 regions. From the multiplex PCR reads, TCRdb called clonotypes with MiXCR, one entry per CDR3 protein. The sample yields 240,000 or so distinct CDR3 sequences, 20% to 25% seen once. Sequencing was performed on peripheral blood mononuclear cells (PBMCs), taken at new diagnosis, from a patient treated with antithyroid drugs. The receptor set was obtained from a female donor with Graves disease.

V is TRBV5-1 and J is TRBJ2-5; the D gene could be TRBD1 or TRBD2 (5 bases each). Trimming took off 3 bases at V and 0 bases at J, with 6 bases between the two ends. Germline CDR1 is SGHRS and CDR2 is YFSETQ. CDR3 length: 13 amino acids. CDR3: CASSWGYQETQYF. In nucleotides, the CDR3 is TGCGCCAGCAGCTGGGGGTACCAAGAGACCCAGTACTTC.

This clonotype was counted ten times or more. The CDR3 region is CASSPPGLAGDKQYF. The DNA of the CDR3 is TGTGCCAGCTCACCACCGGGACTAGCGGGAGACAAGCAGTACTTC. V is TRBV18 and J is TRBJ2-7; the match to TRBD2 covers 14 bases. Germline loops: CDR1 KGHSH, CDR2 LQKENI. CDR3 length: 15 residues. Unmatched junction bases numbered 3, after V lost 0 bases and J lost 8 bases.

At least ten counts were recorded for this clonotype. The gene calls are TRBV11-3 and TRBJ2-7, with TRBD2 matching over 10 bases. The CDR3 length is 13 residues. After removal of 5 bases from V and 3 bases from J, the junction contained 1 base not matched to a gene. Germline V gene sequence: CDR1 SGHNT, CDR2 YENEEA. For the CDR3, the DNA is TGTGCCAGCAGCACTAGCGGGATCTACGAGCAGTACTTC. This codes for CASSTSGIYEQYF. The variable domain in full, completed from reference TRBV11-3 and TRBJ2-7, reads EAGVVQSPRYKIIEKKQPVAFWCNPISGHNTLYWYLQNLGQGPELLIRYENEEAVDDSQLPKDRFSAERLKGVDSTLKIQPAELGDSAVYLCASSTSGIYEQYFGPGTRLTVT.

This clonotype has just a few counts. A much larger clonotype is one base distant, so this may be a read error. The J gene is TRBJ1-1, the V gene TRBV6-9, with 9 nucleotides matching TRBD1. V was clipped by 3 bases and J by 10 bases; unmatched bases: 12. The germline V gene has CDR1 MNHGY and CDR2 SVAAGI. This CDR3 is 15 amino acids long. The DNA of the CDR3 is TGTGCCAGCAGTTACGGTCGGAACAGGGGGCGTGTAGCTTTCTTT. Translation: CASSYGRNRGRVAFF.

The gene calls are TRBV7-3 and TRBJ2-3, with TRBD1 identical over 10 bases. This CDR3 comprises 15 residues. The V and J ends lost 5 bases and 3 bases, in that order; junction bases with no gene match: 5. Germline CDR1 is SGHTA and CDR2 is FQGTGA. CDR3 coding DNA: TGTGCCAGCAGCCAGACGGGACAGGGGACAGATACGCAGTATTTT. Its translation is CASSQTGQGTDTQYF. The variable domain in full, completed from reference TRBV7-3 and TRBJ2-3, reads GAGVSQTPSNKVTEKGKYVELRCDPISGHTALYWYRQSLGQGPEFLIYFQGTGAADDSGLPNDRFFAVRPEGSVSTLKIQRTERGDSAVYLCASSQTGQGTDTQYFGPGTRLTVL.

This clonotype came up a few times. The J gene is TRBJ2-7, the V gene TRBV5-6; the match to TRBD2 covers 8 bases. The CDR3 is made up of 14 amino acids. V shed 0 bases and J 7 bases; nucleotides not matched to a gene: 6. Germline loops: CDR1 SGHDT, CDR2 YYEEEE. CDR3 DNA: TGTGCCAGCAGCTTGGCGGGGGGGGCTCGGGAGCAGTACTTC. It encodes CASSLAGGAREQYF.

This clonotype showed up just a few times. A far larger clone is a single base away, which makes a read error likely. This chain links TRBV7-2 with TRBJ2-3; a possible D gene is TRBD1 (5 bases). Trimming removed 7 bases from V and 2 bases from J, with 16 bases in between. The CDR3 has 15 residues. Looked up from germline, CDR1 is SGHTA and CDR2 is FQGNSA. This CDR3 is CASTQGRHNTDTQYF. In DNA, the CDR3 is TGTGCCAGCACCCAGGGCCGTCATAACACAGATACGCAGTATTTT.

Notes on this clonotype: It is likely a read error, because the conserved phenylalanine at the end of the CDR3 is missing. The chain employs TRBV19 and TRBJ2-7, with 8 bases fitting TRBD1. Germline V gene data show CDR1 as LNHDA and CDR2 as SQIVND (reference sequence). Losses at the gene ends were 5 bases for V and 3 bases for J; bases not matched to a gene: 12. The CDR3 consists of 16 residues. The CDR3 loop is CASSLQTGGSFYEQYS. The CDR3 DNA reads TGTGCCAGTAGTCTACAAACAGGGGGGTCGTTCTACGAGCAGTACTCC.

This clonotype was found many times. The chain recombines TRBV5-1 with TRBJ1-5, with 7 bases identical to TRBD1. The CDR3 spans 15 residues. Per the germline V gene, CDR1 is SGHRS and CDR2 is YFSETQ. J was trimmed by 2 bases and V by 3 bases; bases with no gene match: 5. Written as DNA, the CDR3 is TGCGCCAGCAGCTGGGACAGTGGCCGCAATCAGCCCCAGCATTTT. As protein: CASSWDSGRNQPQHF.

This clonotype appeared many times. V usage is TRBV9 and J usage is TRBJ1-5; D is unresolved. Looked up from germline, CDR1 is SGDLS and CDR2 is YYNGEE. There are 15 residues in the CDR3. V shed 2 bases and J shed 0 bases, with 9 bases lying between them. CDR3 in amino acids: CASSVGDYSNQPQHF. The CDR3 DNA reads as TGTGCCAGCAGCGTGGGCGATTATAGCAATCAGCCCCAGCATTTT.

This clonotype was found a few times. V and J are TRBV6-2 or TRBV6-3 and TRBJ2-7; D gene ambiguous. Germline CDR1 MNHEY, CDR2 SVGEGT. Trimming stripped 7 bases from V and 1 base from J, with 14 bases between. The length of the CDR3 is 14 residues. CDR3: CASTNYVLSYEQYF. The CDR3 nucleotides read TGTGCCAGCACCAATTATGTGCTGTCCTACGAGCAGTACTTC.

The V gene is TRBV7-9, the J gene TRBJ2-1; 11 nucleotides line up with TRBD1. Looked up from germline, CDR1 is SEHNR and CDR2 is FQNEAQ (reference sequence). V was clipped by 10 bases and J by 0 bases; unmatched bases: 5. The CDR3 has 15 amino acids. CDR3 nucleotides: TGTGCCACGCCCGGGACAGGGGGCTCCTACAATGAGCAGTTCTTC. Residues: CATPGTGGSYNEQFF.

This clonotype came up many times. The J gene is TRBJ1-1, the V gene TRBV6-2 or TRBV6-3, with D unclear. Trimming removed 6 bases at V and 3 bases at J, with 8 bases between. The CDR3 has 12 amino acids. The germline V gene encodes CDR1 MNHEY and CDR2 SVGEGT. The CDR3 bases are TGTGCCAGCAGCTTTTCTCACACTGAAGCTTTCTTT. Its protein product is CASSFSHTEAFF.

The CDR3 is CASSLTFADTQYF. The CDR3 nucleotides are TGTGCCAGCAGCTTAACCTTCGCAGATACGCAGTATTTT. V is TRBV7-3 and J is TRBJ2-3, with no clear D. The germline V and J ends were trimmed by 0 bases and 4 bases, with 5 bases remaining between them. Looked up from germline, CDR1 is SGHTA and CDR2 is FQGTGA. This CDR3 spans 13 amino acids.

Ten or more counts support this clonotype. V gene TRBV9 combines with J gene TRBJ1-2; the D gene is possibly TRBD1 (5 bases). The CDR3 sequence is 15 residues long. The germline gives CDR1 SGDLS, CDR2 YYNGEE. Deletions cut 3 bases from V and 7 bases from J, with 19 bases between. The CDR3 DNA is TGTGCCAGCAGCGCGGATGGGCAGGGAAGATTTGGCTACACCTTC. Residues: CASSADGQGRFGYTF.

The CDR3 region has the DNA TGTGCCAGTAGTATCTTGTTTGGCATCGGAAACATTCAGTACTTC. This sequence encodes CASSILFGIGNIQYF. The V gene is TRBV19, the J gene TRBJ2-4; no definite D call. In germline, CDR1 is LNHDA, CDR2 SQIVND (reference sequence). The V end was cut by 3 bases, the J end by 6 bases, with 15 bases between. The CDR3 has 15 amino acids.

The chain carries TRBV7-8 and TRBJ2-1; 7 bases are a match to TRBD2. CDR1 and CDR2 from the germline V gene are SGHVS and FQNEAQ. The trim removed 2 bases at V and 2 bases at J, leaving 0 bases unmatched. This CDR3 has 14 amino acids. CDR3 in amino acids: CASSLLAAYNEQFF. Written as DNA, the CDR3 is TGTGCCAGCAGCTTACTAGCGGCCTACAATGAGCAGTTCTTC.

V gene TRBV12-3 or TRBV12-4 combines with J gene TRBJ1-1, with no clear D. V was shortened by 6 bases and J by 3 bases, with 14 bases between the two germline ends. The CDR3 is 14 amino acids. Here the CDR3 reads CASREPFGDTEAFF. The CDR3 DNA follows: TGTGCCAGCAGGGAACCGTTCGGGGACACTGAAGCTTTCTTT.

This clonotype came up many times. CDR3 nucleotide sequence: TGTGCCTCAGAGAGCATAGTGGACACCGGGGAGCTGTTTTTT. This codes for CASESIVDTGELFF. J is TRBJ2-2 and V is TRBV10-3, with unresolved D. V lost 11 bases and J 3 bases, leaving 16 bases between the germline ends. The V gene's germline CDR1 is ENHRY and CDR2 SYGVKD. There are 14 residues in the CDR3.

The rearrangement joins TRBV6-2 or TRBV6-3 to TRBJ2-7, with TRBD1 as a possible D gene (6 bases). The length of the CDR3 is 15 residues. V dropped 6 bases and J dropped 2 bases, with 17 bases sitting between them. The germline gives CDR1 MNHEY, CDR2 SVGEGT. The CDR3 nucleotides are TGTGCCAGCAGACGATCAGGACAGCTCCCCTACGAGCAGTACTTC. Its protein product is CASRRSGQLPYEQYF.

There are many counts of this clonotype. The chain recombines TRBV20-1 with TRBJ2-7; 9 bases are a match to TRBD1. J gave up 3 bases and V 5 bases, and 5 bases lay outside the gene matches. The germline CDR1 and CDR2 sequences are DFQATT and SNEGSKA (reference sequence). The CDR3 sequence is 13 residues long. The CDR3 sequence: CSAAGQGIYEQYF. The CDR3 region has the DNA TGCAGTGCTGCGGGACAGGGCATCTACGAGCAGTACTTC.

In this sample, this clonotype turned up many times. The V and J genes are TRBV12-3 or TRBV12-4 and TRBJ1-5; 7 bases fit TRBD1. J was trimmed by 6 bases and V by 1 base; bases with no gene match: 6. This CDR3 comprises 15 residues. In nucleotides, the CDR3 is TGTGCCAGCAGTTTAGATGGCAGGGGGTTTCAGCCCCAGCATTTT. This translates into CASSLDGRGFQPQHF.

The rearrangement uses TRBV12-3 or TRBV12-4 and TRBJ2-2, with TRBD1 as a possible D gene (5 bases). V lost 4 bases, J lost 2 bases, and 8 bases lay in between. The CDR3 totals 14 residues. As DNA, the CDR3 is TGTGCCAGCAGTTCCCAGGGTAACACCGGGGAGCTGTTTTTT. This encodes CASSSQGNTGELFF.

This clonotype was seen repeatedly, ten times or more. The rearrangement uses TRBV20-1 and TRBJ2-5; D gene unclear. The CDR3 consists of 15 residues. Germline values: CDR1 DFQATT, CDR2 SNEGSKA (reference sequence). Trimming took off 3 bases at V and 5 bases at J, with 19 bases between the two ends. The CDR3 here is CSARVAASPTETQYF. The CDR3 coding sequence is TGCAGTGCTAGGGTTGCCGCTTCCCCCACGGAGACCCAGTACTTC.

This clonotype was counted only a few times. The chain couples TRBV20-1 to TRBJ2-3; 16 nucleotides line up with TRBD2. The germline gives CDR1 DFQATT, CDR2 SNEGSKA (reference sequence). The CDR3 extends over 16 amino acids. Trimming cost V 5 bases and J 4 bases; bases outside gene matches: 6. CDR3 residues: CSAPGTSGRGSDTQYF. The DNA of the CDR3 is TGCAGTGCTCCTGGGACTAGCGGGAGGGGATCAGATACGCAGTATTTT.

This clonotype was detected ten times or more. The DNA of the CDR3 is TGTGCCAGCAGCCACTCGAGCAGGAGGCTAGCGGGCAATGAGCAGTTCTTC. Protein product: CASSHSSRRLAGNEQFF. The chain recombines TRBV14 with TRBJ2-1, with 8 bases fitting TRBD2. The ends lost 3 bases at V and 6 bases at J; junction bases unmatched: 13. Per germline, CDR1 SGHDN and CDR2 FVKESK. CDR3 length: 17 amino acids.

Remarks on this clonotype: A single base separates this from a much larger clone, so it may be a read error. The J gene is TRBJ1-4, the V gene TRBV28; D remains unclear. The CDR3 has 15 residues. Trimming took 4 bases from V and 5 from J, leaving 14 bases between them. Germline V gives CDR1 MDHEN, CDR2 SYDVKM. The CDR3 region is CASSYFLGLNEKLFF. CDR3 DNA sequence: TGTGCCAGCAGTTACTTTCTCGGACTAAATGAAAAACTGTTTTTT. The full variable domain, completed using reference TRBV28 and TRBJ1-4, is DVKVTQSSRYLVKRTGEKVFLECVQDMDHENMFWYRQDPGLGLRLIYFSYDVKMKEKGDIPEGYSVSREKKERFSLILESASTNQTSMYLCASSYFLGLNEKLFFGSGTQLSVL.